Presented here are 16 T cell receptor beta chains from one specimen sequenced in a study of T-cell reconstitution after alpha-beta-depleted transplantation in children. As it was prepared, the TCRbeta library received unique molecular identifiers. Each CDR3 protein is one row after TCRdb ran MiXCR on the PCR reads. The table has fewer than 700,000 distinct CDR3 sequences, approximately 12% seen once. Sequences were derived from PBMCs, mostly from graft donor cells, sampled 360 days after TCRalphabeta/CD19-depleted stem cell transplant. These receptor sequences come from a male patient younger than 18 who had a stem cell transplant for acute myeloid leukemia, so the T cells may come from the graft donor.

This clonotype has at least ten counts. V and J are TRBV7-6 and TRBJ2-2; TRBD2 matches at 8 bases. The CDR3 sequence is 16 residues long. Germline V gene sequence: CDR1 SGHVS, CDR2 FNYEAQ. V trimming: 6 bases; J trimming: 6 bases; junction bases outside the gene matches: 12. The CDR3 region has the DNA TGTGCCAGCAGTTTCCCGGGACTAGTATCGGCCGGGGAGCTGTTTTTT. Protein sequence: CASSFPGLVSAGELFF.

V usage is TRBV13 and J usage is TRBJ2-1, with 14 nucleotides matching TRBD2. With V trimmed by 8 bases and J by 6 bases, 3 bases remained unmatched. The CDR3 loop spans 14 amino acids. Germline assignment: CDR1 PRHDT and CDR2 FYEKMQ (reference sequence). CDR3: CASSGTSGGNEQFF. The CDR3 nucleotides are TGTGCCAGCTCGGGGACTAGCGGGGGCAATGAGCAGTTCTTC.

This clonotype came up many times. This rearrangement joins TRBV4-3 to TRBJ1-6; TRBD1 agrees at 8 bases. Germline V gene lookup returns CDR1 LGHNA and CDR2 YSLEER. The trim removed 1 base at V and 9 bases at J, leaving 8 bases unmatched. This CDR3 has 16 residues. The CDR3 DNA sequence: TGCGCCAGCAGCCAAGCTACAGGGGGAAGTCGTTCACCCCTCCACTTT. This gives the protein CASSQATGGSRSPLHF.

V is TRBV20-1 and J is TRBJ2-2, with TRBD2 matching 7 bases. Germline-derived CDR1 and CDR2 are DFQATT and SNEGSKA (reference sequence). Trimming removed 3 bases from V and 3 bases from J; junction bases left unmatched: 4. The CDR3 is made up of 14 amino acids. In nucleotides, the CDR3 is TGCAGTGCTAGGGTTACTAGCGACACCGGGGAGCTGTTTTTT. Translated, it gives CSARVTSDTGELFF.

Remarks on this clonotype: At one end the junction does not follow the germline gene, possibly because of a read error. The chain recombines TRBV6-5 with TRBJ1-5; D remains unclear. This CDR3 is 13 amino acids long. Germline V gene lookup returns CDR1 MNHEY and CDR2 SVGAGI. The CDR3 DNA follows: TGTGCCAGCAGTTACGCCCGGAATCAGCTCCAGCATTTT. Amino acid sequence: CASSYARNQLQHF.

The genes are TRBV19 and TRBJ2-2; either TRBD1 or TRBD2 may fit D (5 bases each). The CDR3 has 15 amino acids. Germline V gene data show CDR1 as LNHDA and CDR2 as SQIVND (reference sequence). The V and J ends lost 7 bases and 3 bases respectively, with 15 bases between them. The CDR3 bases are TGTGCCAGTACTAATTTGGGGACCTACACCGGGGAGCTGTTTTTT. It codes for CASTNLGTYTGELFF.

This clonotype was picked up a small number of times. CDR3: CSVGRRNTGELFF. In DNA, the CDR3 is TGCAGCGTTGGTCGGCGGAACACCGGGGAGCTGTTTTTT. The chain links TRBV29-1 to TRBJ2-2; D is unclear. Germline CDR1 is SQVTM and CDR2 is ANQGSEA. There are 13 residues in the CDR3. V was clipped by 4 bases and J by 1 base, with 7 bases between them.

This clonotype was counted many times. The chain links TRBV2 to TRBJ2-5; the match to TRBD2 covers 8 bases. This CDR3 is built from 15 residues. Germline CDR1 is SNHLY and CDR2 is FYNNEI. The trim removed 2 bases at V and 2 bases at J, leaving 4 bases unmatched. The CDR3 loop reads CASSELAGGQETQYF. CDR3 DNA: TGTGCCAGCAGTGAACTAGCGGGTGGGCAAGAGACCCAGTACTTC.

This clonotype was found a few times. The chain links TRBV20-1 to TRBJ2-4, with D unresolved. V was pared by 0 bases and J by 0 bases, with 9 bases between. CDR3 size: 15 residues. Germline CDR1 is DFQATT and CDR2 is SNEGSKA (reference sequence). The CDR3 sequence: CSARDFYLAKNIQYF. The CDR3 DNA is TGCAGTGCTAGAGACTTTTACTTAGCCAAAAACATTCAGTACTTC.

V usage is TRBV4-2 and J usage is TRBJ2-7; perhaps TRBD1 as D (5 bases). Germline-derived CDR1 and CDR2 are LGHNA and YNFKEQ. There are 14 residues in the CDR3. The ends were cut back, 0 bases at V and 2 bases at J, with 8 bases in the middle. DNA of the CDR3: TGTGCCAGCAGCCAAGAACAGGCAGCCTACGAGCAGTACTTC. It is translated as CASSQEQAAYEQYF.

At least ten counts were recorded for this clonotype. The V and J genes are TRBV4-3 and TRBJ2-7; 9 bases are a match to TRBD2. This CDR3 spans 16 amino acids. Germline V gene sequence: CDR1 LGHNA, CDR2 YSLEER. V shed 0 bases, J shed 3 bases, and the junction held 6 bases outside the gene matches. In DNA form, the CDR3 reads TGCGCCAGCAGCCAAGACCTAGCGGGACATAGCTACGAGCAGTACTTC. It translates to CASSQDLAGHSYEQYF.

This clonotype was seen more than once but under ten times. The chain carries TRBV2 and TRBJ2-3; 9 bases are a match to TRBD2. V dropped 8 bases and J dropped 0; count of bases not matched to a gene: 6. Germline loops: CDR1 SNHLY, CDR2 FYNNEI. This CDR3 is built from 15 residues. The CDR3 nucleotides are TGTGCCAGCCAACCAACTAGCGGGAGCACAGATACGCAGTATTTT. Translated: CASQPTSGSTDTQYF.

In this sample, this clonotype turned up many times. The genes are TRBV24-1 and TRBJ2-7, with a weak D call TRBD1 (5 bases). Looked up from germline, CDR1 is KGHDR and CDR2 is SFDVKD. There are 14 residues in the CDR3. The V end lost 2 bases, the J end lost 1 base, and 8 bases lay between the germline ends. The CDR3 is CATSDWPGSYEQYF. Here the CDR3 DNA reads TGTGCCACCAGTGATTGGCCAGGGTCCTACGAGCAGTACTTC.

The rearrangement links TRBV6-2 or TRBV6-3 to TRBJ2-4; D unclear. The ends were cut back, 10 bases at V and 1 base at J, with 20 bases in the middle. Germline V gene sequence: CDR1 MNHEY, CDR2 SVGEGT. The CDR3 loop spans 16 amino acids. In DNA form, the CDR3 reads TGTGCCACCCATTCCCCAGGTTTACTGGCCAAAAACATTCAGTACTTC. Encoded protein: CATHSPGLLAKNIQYF.

The chain joins TRBV20-1 to TRBJ2-3; TRBD2 is a possible D gene (6 bases). Germline V CDR1 and CDR2: DFQATT, SNEGSKA (reference sequence). The germline V and J ends were trimmed by 1 base and 2 bases, with 10 bases remaining between them. The CDR3 covers 14 residues. The DNA for the CDR3 is TGCAGTGCTAGAGGTAGCGGTTACACAGATACGCAGTATTTT. Its protein product is CSARGSGYTDTQYF.

This clonotype was picked up many times. The rearrangement links TRBV2 to TRBJ2-1; tentatively, D is TRBD1 (6 bases). The germline V and J ends were trimmed by 8 bases and 2 bases, with 13 bases remaining between them. Germline CDR1 is SNHLY and CDR2 is FYNNEI. The CDR3 is 14 residues long. CDR3: CASVRDITYNEQFF. CDR3 nucleotides: TGTGCCAGCGTCCGGGACATCACCTACAATGAGCAGTTCTTC.